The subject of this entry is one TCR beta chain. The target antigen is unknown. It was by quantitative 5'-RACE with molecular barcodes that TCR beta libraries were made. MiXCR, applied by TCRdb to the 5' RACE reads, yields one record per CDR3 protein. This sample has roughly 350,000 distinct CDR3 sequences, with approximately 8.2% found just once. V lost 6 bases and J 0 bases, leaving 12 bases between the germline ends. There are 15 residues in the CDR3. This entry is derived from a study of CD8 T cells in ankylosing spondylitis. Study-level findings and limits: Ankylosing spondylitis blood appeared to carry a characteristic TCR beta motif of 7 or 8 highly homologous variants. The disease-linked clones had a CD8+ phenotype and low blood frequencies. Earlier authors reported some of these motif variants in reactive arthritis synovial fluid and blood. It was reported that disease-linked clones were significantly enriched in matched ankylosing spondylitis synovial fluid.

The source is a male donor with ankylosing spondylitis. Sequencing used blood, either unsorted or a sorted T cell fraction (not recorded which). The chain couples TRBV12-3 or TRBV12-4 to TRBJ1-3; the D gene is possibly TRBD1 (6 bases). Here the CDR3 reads CASRRDRSSGNTIYF. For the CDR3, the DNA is TGTGCCAGCAGACGAGACAGGAGCTCTGGAAACACCATATATTTT.